The source of this TCR beta chain is a study of CD8 T cells in Susac syndrome. TCR beta sequencing was performed on blood CD8+ and CD4+ T cells. Treatment-naive patients with stable or active relapsing-remitting disease served as multiple sclerosis controls. Germline CDR1 reads MGHRA; CDR2 reads YSYEKL. The CDR3 sequence is 16 residues long. With 3 bases clipped from V and 4 bases from J, the junction kept 8 bases outside the gene matches. With random hexamers, reverse transcription was performed on about 0.45 to 1 ug of RNA. TCRdb used MiXCR to reprocess the immunoSEQ multiplex PCR reads, holding one entry per CDR3 protein. The table has about 250,000 distinct CDR3 sequences, about 94% seen once.

The receptor comes from a human donor with multiple sclerosis. The V gene is TRBV4-1, the J gene TRBJ1-5; 8 bases match TRBD1. Sequenced input: CD4+ T cells from PBMCs. The CDR3 is CASSQGQGAGNQPQHF. CDR3 nucleotides: TGCGCCAGCAGCCAGGGTCAGGGGGCGGGTAATCAGCCCCAGCATTTT.